The rows below give T cell receptor beta chains drawn from one sample of a study of blood T cell repertoires in COVID-19. The method was immunoSEQ multiplex PCR; TCRdb's version includes in-frame clones alone and lacks a portion of them. The data contain fewer than 60,000 clones, about 86% of them singletons. The sequenced material came from peripheral blood. The source is a woman aged 55-70 years with COVID-19, enrolled during active disease. Each CDR3 is given with its conserved first and last residue. The order of the fields is clone size, V gene, J gene, D gene, CDR3 protein, CDR3 DNA. A D gene is named only where the DNA matches it firmly. Only some rows state a clone size, as once, few, many or a class for expanded clones.

once,TRBV30,TRBJ1-2,-,CARKPPDLNYGYTF,TGTGCCCGAAAGCCCCCTGATTTGAACTATGGCTACACCTTC
-,TRBV7-9,TRBJ2-1,TRBD2,CASSPWTSGRAVYNEQFF,TGTGCCAGCAGCCCCTGGACTAGCGGGAGGGCCGTCTACAATGAGCAGTTCTTC
-,TRBV9,TRBJ2-6,TRBD1,CASSVGTVSGANVLTF,TGTGCCAGCAGCGTCGGGACAGTCTCTGGGGCCAACGTCCTGACTTTC
-,TRBV7-9,TRBJ2-1,-,CASSLSGVRQFF,TGTGCCAGCAGCTTATCAGGGGTTAGACAGTTCTTC
-,TRBV13,TRBJ2-2,-,CASSVVGLQGDTGELFF,TGTGCCAGCAGCGTGGTCGGGCTCCAGGGCGACACCGGGGAGCTGTTTTTT
-,TRBV5-1,TRBJ2-3,-,CASSLASTSTDTQYF,TGCGCCAGCAGCTTGGCGTCTACTAGCACAGATACGCAGTATTTT
-,TRBV10-2,TRBJ2-5,-,CASTLGGRETQYF,TGCGCCAGCACTCTGGGAGGAAGAGAGACCCAGTACTTC
-,TRBV7-8,TRBJ2-5,-,CASSLMRYQETQYF,TGTGCCAGCAGCTTAATGCGTTACCAAGAGACCCAGTACTTC
-,TRBV29-1,TRBJ2-7,TRBD1,CSVETGGEQYF,TGCAGCGTTGAGACAGGGGGTGAGCAGTACTTC
-,TRBV19,TRBJ1-3,-,CASSILTRPGNTIYF,TGTGCCAGTAGTATCCTTACGCGGCCTGGAAACACCATATATTTT
-,TRBV28,TRBJ2-7,-,CASSPQDTQTEQYF,TGTGCCAGCAGCCCCCAGGACACGCAGACCGAGCAGTACTTC
-,TRBV7-8,TRBJ2-1,TRBD2,CASSLVSSGRASEQFF,TGTGCCAGCAGCTTAGTCAGTAGCGGGAGGGCATCTGAGCAGTTCTTC
-,TRBV5-8,TRBJ2-3,TRBD2,CASSLILPGRGADTQYF,TGTGCCAGCAGCTTGATCCTACCAGGGAGGGGCGCAGATACGCAGTATTTT
-,TRBV7-9,TRBJ2-1,TRBD2,CASSLTSGSVYEQFF,TGTGCCAGCAGCTTGACTAGCGGGAGTGTCTATGAGCAGTTCTTC
once,TRBV29-1,TRBJ2-7,-,CSVERRGTYEQYF,TGCAGCGTTGAACGACGGGGGACCTACGAGCAGTACTTC
-,TRBV2,TRBJ2-1,-,CASKTVDPYNEQFF,TGTGCCAGCAAGACAGTAGACCCCTACAATGAGCAGTTCTTC
-,TRBV7-9,TRBJ2-2,TRBD2,CASSLPSGRAGELFF,TGTGCCAGCAGCTTACCTAGCGGGAGGGCCGGGGAGCTGTTTTTT
few,TRBV2,TRBJ1-1,-,CASNEQVEAFF,TGTGCCAGCAATGAGCAGGTTGAAGCTTTCTTT
-,TRBV11-1,TRBJ1-6,-,CASSARGNNSPLHF,TGTGCCAGCAGCGCCAGGGGAAATAATTCACCCCTCCACTTT
large,TRBV28,TRBJ1-1,-,CASSTDEGDTEAFF,TGTGCCAGCAGCACCGACGAGGGGGACACTGAAGCTTTCTTT
-,TRBV6-5,TRBJ1-6,-,CASSYSLQGSPLHF,TGTGCCAGCAGTTACTCGTTGCAGGGGTCACCCCTCCACTTT
-,TRBV6-5,TRBJ2-3,-,CASSNGGYTGDTQYF,TGTGCCAGCAGTAACGGCGGATATACGGGAGATACGCAGTATTTT
-,TRBV28,TRBJ2-5,TRBD2,CASSLKGLAGETQYF,TGTGCCAGCAGTTTGAAGGGACTAGCGGGAGAGACCCAGTACTTC
-,TRBV5-3,TRBJ2-5,-,CARSLEGSWGETQYF,TGTGCCAGAAGCTTGGAAGGGAGCTGGGGAGAGACCCAGTACTTC